This T cell receptor (beta chain) was profiled in a study of shared T cell receptors in the human thymus. This clone came up once. CDR3 size: 16 residues. V was pared by 4 bases and J by 4 bases, with 7 bases of the junction left unmatched. Germline lookup yields CDR1 KGHSH and CDR2 LQKENI. Assay used: immunoSEQ multiplex PCR; TCRdb lists only in-frame clones, some missing. The sample lists fewer than 700,000 clones; 85% to 90% were seen once. This sample also appeared in a second study, on human thymus T cells. That publication notes: Healthy Finnish infants undergoing corrective surgery for congenital heart defects were used as donors. Thymic samples were excised during corrective heart operations. Seemingly biased V and J gene usage marked thymic and blood repertoires. Related studies noted strongly shared thymic repertoires across unrelated people.

The chain recombines TRBV18 with TRBJ2-3, with 11 bases fitting TRBD2. The sequence came from a boy younger than two with a congenital heart defect. The sequencing sample was made of thymocytes. CDR3: CASSRSGRALPDTQYF. In nucleotides, the CDR3 is TGTGCCAGCTCACGTAGCGGGAGGGCCCTCCCAGATACGCAGTATTTT.